This T cell receptor beta chain was captured by sequencing in a study of T cells in Graves' hyperthyroidism and ophthalmopathy. Overall study: Specimen type is peripheral blood, collected at initial diagnosis prior to any treatment. The study's findings and limits: Most clonotypes that expanded in the thyroid above 0.001 also showed up in blood.

Cells are PBMCs isolated from around 9.4 ml of fresh blood. V lost 6 bases, J lost 2 bases, and 6 bases stayed unmatched. The CDR3 runs 14 residues. Germline V gene lookup returns CDR1 MGHDK and CDR2 SYGVNS. The source material, RNA transcripts, was used to amplify TCR beta CDR3 regions. In the first-round RT-PCR of the TCR CDR3, the HTBI primer set was used. TCRdb re-called the multiplex PCR reads with MiXCR, one entry per CDR3 protein. The table lists nearly 600,000 distinct CDR3 sequences, 13% to 15% of them singletons. This clonotype was seen only a few times. Its cognate antigen is unknown. The chain employs TRBV25-1 and TRBJ2-5, with 7 positions matching TRBD1. The receptor comes from a woman aged 18-30 years with Graves' ophthalmopathy. The sequencing sample was made of blood. This chain's CDR3 is CASRATGWQETQYF. In DNA, the CDR3 is TGTGCCAGCAGGGCGACAGGGTGGCAAGAGACCCAGTACTTC.